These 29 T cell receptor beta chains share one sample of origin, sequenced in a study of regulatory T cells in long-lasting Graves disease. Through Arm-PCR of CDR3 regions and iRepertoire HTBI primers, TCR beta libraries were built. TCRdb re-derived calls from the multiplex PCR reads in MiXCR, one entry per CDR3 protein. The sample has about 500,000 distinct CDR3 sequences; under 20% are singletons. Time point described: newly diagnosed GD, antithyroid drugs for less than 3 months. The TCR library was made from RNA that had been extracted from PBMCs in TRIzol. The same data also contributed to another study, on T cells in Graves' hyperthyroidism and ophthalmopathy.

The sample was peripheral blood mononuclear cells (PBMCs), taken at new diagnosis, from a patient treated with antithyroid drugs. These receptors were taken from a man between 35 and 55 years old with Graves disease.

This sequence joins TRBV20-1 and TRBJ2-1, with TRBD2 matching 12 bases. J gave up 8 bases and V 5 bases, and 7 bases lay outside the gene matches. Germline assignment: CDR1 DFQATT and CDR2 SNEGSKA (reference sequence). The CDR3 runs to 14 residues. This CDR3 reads CSAPSGRVKDEQFF. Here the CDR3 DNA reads TGCAGTGCTCCTAGCGGGAGGGTAAAGGATGAGCAGTTCTTC.

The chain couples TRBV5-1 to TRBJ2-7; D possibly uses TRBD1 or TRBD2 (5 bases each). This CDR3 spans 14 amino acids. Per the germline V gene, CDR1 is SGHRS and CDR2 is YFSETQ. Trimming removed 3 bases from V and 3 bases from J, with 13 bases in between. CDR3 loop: CASSSTGTYYEQYF. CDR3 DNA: TGCGCCAGCAGCTCGACTGGGACCTACTACGAGCAGTACTTC.

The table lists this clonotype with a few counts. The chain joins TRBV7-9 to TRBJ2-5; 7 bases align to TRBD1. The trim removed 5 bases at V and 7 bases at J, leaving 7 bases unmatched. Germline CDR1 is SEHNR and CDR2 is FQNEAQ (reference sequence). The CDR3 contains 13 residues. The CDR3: CASSPKTGLTQYF. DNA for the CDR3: TGTGCCAGCAGCCCCAAGACAGGGTTGACCCAGTACTTC.

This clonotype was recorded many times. CDR3 amino acids: CASSLGGSSRYEQYF. For the CDR3, the DNA is TGCGCCAGCAGCTTGGGAGGCTCTTCACGCTACGAGCAGTACTTC. V is TRBV5-1 and J is TRBJ2-7; D gene unclear. Germline V gene data show CDR1 as SGHRS and CDR2 as YFSETQ. V lost 0 bases to trimming and J lost 3 bases, with 13 bases between them. The CDR3 spans 15 residues.

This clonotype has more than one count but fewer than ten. The CDR3 DNA follows: TGTGCCAGTCTGCGGACAGGGGCCGGGGCCAACGTCCTGACTTTC. Amino acids: CASLRTGAGANVLTF. The chain couples TRBV19 to TRBJ2-6; 9 bases are a match to TRBD1. The CDR3 covers 15 residues. Trimming removed 8 bases from V and 4 bases from J; junction bases left unmatched: 6. Per germline, CDR1 LNHDA and CDR2 SQIVND (reference sequence).

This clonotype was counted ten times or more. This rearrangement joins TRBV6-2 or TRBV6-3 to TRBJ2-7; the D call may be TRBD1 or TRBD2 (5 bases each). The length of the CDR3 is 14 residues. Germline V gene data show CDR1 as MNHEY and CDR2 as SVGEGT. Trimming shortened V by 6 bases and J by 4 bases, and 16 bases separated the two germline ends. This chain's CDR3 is CASRVPGRPYEQYF. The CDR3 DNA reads TGTGCCAGCAGGGTGCCGGGACGGCCTTACGAGCAGTACTTC.

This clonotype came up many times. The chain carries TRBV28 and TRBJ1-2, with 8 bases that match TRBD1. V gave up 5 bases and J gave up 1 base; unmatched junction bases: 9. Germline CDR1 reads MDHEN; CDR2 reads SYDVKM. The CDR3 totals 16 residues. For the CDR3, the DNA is TGTGCCAGCAGTGCTCAAGGACAGGGCCATAACTATGGCTACACCTTC. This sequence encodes CASSAQGQGHNYGYTF.

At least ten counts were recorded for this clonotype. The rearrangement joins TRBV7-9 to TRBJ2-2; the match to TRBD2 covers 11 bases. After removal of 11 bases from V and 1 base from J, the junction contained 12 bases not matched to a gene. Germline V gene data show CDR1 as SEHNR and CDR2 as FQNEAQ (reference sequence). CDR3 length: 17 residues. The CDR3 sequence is CAVGLRTSGWNTGELFF. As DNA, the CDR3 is TGTGCCGTCGGTTTGAGGACTAGCGGGTGGAACACCGGGGAGCTGTTTTTT.

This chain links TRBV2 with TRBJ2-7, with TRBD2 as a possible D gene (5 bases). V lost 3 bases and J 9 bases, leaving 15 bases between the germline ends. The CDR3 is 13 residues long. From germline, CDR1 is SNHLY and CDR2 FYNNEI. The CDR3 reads CASSERFGGAQYF. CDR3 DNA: TGTGCCAGCAGTGAGAGGTTCGGAGGCGCGCAGTACTTC.

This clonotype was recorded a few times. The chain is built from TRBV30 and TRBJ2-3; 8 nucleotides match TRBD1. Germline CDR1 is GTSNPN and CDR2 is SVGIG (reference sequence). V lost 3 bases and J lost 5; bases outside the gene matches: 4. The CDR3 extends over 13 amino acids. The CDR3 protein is CAWSEQGGDTQYF. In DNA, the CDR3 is TGTGCCTGGAGCGAACAGGGGGGAGATACGCAGTATTTT.

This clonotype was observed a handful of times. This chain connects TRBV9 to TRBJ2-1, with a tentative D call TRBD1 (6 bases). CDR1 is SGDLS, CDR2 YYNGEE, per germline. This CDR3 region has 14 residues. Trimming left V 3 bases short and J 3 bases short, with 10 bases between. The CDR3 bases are TGTGCCAGCAGCGCGGACAGCGGCTACAATGAGCAGTTCTTC. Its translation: CASSADSGYNEQFF.

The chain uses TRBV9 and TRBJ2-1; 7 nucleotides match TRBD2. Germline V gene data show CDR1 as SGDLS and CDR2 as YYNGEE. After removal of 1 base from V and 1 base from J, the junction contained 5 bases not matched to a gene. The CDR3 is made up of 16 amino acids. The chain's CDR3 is CASSVRPGLSYNEQFF. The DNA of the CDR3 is TGTGCCAGCAGCGTAAGGCCGGGACTATCCTACAATGAGCAGTTCTTC.

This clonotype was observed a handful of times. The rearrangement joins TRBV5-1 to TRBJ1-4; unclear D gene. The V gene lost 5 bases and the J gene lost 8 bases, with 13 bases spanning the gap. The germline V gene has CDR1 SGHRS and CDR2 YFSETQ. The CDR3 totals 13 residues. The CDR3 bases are TGCGCCAGCAGAACCTGGGCGGGGGAAAAACTGTTTTTT. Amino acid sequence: CASRTWAGEKLFF.

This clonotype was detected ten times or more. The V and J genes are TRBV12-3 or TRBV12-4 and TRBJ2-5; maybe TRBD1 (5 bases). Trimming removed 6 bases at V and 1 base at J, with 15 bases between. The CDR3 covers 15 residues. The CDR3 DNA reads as TGTGCCAGCAGGTGGGGCGGAGTGATCCAAGAGACCCAGTACTTC. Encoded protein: CASRWGGVIQETQYF.

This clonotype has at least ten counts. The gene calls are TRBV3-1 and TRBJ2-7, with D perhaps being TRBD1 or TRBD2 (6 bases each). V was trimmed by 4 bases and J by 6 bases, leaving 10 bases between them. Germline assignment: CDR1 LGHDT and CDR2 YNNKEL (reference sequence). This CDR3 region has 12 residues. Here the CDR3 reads CASSRGRGEQYF. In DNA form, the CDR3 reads TGTGCCAGCAGCCGGGGGCGGGGCGAGCAGTACTTC.

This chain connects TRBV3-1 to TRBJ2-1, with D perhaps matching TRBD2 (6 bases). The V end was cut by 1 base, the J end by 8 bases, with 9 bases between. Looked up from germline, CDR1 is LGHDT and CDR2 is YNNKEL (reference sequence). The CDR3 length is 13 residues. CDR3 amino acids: CASSQGLVYEQFF. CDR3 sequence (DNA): TGTGCCAGCAGCCAAGGACTAGTCTATGAGCAGTTCTTC.

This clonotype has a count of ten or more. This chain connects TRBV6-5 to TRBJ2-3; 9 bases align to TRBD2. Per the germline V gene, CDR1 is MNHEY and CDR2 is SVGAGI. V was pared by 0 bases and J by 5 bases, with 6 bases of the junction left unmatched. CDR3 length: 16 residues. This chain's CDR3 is CASSYSRGLAGDTQYF. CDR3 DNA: TGTGCCAGCAGTTACTCGAGGGGACTAGCAGGAGATACGCAGTATTTT.

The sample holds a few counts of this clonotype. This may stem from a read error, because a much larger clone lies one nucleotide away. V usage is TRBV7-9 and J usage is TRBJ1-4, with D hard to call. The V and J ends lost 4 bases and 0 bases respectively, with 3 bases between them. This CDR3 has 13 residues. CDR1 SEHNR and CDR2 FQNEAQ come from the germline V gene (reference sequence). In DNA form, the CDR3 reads TGTGCCAGCAGCTCAACAACTAATGAAAAACTGTTTTTT. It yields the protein CASSSTTNEKLFF.

CDR3: CSARDIWREIGDTQYF. The CDR3 coding sequence is TGCAGTGCTAGAGATATTTGGCGGGAGATTGGTGATACGCAGTATTTT. The chain joins TRBV20-1 to TRBJ2-3; 7 bases match TRBD2. This CDR3 has 16 residues. J was trimmed by 6 bases and V by 0 bases; bases with no gene match: 12. Germline V gene lookup returns CDR1 DFQATT and CDR2 SNEGSKA (reference sequence).

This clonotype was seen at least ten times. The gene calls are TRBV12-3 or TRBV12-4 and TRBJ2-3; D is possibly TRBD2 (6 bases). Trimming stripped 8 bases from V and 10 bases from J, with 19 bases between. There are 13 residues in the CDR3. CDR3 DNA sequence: TGTGCCAGCTCAGGTGGTCGCGGGGACCCGCAGTATTTT. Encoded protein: CASSGGRGDPQYF.

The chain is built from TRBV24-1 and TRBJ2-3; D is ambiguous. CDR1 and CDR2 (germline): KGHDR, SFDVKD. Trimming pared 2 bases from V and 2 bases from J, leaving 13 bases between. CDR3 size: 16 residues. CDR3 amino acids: CATSDSPLENTDTQYF. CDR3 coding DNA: TGTGCCACCAGTGATTCCCCGTTGGAAAACACAGATACGCAGTATTTT.

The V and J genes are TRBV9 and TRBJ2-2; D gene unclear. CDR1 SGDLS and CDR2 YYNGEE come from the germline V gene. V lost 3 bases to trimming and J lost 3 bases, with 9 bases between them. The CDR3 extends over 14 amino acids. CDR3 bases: TGTGCCAGCAGCGAACTCGATTACACCGGGGAGCTGTTTTTT. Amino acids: CASSELDYTGELFF.

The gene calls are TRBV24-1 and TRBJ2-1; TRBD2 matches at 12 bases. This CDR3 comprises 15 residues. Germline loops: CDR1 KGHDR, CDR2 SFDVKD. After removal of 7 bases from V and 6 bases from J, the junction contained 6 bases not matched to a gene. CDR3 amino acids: CATSVPGLAGNEQFF. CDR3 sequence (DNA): TGTGCCACCAGCGTCCCGGGACTAGCGGGCAATGAGCAGTTCTTC.

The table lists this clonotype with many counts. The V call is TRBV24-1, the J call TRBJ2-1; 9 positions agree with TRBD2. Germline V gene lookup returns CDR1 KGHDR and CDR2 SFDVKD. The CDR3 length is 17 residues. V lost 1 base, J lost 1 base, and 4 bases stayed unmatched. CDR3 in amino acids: CATSDFSAGGSYNEQFF. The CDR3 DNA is TGTGCCACCAGTGATTTTTCGGCGGGAGGGTCCTACAATGAGCAGTTCTTC.

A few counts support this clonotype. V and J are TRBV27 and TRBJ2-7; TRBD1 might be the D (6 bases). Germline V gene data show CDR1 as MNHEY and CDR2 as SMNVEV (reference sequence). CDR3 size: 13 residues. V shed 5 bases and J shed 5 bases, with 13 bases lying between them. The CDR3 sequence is CASSSYRDNEQYF. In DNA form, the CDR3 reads TGTGCCAGCAGTAGCTACCGGGACAACGAGCAGTACTTC.

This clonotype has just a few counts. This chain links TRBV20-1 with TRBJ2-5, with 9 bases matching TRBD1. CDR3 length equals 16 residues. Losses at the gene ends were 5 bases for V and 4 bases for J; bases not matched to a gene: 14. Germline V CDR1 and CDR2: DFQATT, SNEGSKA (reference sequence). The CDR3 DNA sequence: TGCAGTGCTTCCCCTCCCCGGGACAGGGTCCGAGAGACCCAGTACTTC. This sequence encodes CSASPPRDRVRETQYF.

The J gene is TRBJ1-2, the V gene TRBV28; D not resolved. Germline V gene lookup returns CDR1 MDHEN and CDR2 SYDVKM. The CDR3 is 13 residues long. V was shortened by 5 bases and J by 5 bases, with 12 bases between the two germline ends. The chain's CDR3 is CASSPDGVYGYTF. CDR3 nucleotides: TGTGCCAGCAGTCCTGACGGAGTTTATGGCTACACCTTC.

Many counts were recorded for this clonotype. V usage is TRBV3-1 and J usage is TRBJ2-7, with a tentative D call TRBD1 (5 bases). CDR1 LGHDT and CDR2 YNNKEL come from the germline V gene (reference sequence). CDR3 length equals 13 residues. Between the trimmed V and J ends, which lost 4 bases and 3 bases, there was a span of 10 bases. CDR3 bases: TGTGCCAGCAGCCCGGTTGACAGCTACGAGCAGTACTTC. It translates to CASSPVDSYEQYF.

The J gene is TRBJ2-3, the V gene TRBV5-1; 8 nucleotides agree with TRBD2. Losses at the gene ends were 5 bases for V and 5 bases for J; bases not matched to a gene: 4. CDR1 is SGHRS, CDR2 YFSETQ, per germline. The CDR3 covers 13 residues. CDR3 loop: CASSSTSGDTQYF. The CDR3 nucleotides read TGCGCCAGCAGTTCTACTAGCGGAGATACGCAGTATTTT. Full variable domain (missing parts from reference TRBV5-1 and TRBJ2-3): KAGVTQTPRYLIKTRGQQVTLSCSPISGHRSVSWYQQTPGQGLQFLFEYFSETQRNKGNFPGRFSGRQFSNSRSEMNVSTLELGDSALYLCASSSTSGDTQYFGPGTRLTVL.